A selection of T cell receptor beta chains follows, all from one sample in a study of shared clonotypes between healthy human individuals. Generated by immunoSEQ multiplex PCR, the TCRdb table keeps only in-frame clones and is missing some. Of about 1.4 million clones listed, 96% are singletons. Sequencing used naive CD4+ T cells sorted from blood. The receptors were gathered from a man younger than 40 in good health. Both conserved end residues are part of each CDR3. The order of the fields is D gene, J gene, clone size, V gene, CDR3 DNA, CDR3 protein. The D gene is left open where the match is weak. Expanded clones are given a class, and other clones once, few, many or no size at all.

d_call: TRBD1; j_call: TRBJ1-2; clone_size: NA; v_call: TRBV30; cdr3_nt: TGTGCCTGGAATCGAAAGGGGGCCGAGGGCTACACCTTC; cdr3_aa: CAWNRKGAEGYTF
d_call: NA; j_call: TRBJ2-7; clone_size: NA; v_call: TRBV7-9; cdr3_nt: TGTGCCAGCAGCTTAGAGAACAGGTACGAGCAGTACTTC; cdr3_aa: CASSLENRYEQYF
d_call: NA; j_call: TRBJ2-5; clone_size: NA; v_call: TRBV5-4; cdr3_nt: TGTGCCAGCAGCTTGGGGCAGCAGGGAGAGACCCAGTACTTC; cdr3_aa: CASSLGQQGETQYF
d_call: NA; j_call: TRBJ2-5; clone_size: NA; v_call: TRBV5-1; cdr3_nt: TGCGCCAGCAGCCCACAGGGACCTCAAGAGACCCAGTACTTC; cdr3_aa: CASSPQGPQETQYF
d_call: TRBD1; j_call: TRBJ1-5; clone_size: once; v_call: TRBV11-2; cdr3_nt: TGTGCCAGCAGAGCAGGACAGGGCCGCAATCAGCCCCAGCATTTT; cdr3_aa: CASRAGQGRNQPQHF
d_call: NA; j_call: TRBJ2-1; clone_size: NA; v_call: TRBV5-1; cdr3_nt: TGCGCCAGCAGCGAATCCGGGAGCCGGCGTGAGCAGTTCTTC; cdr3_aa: CASSESGSRREQFF
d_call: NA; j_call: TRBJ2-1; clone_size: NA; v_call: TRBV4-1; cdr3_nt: TGCGCCAGCAGCCAAGTCGAGGGGGAAGGGTCCTACAATGAGCAGTTCTTC; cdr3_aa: CASSQVEGEGSYNEQFF
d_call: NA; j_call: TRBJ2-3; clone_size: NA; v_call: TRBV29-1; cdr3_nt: TGCAGCGCCAACAAGAACACAGATACGCAGTATTTT; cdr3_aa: CSANKNTDTQYF
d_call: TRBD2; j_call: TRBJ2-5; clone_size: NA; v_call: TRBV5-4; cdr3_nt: TGTGCCAGCAGCTTGGCCGGGGGGATGACCCAGTACTTC; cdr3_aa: CASSLAGGMTQYF
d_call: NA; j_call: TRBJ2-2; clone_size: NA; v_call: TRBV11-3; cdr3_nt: TGTGCCAGCAGCCTTGGGGCCGGGGAGCTGTTTTTT; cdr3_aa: CASSLGAGELFF
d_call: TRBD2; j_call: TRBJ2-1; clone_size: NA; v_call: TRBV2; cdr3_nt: TGTGCCAGTCCCGCCGGGGGGGCAGGCAATGAGCAGTTCTTC; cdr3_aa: CASPAGGAGNEQFF
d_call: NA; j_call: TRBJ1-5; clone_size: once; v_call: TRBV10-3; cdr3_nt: TGTGCCATCAGTGCTCAGGGAGAAAGGAGCAATCAGCCCCAGCATTTT; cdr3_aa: CAISAQGERSNQPQHF
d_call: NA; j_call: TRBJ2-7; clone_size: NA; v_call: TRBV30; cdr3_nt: TGTGCCTGGAGCGGAGATTACGAGCAGTACTTC; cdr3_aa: CAWSGDYEQYF
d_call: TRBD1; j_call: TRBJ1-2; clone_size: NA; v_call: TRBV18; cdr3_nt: TGTGCCAGCTCACTCTACGGGACAGGGTTACATGGCTACACCTTC; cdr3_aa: CASSLYGTGLHGYTF
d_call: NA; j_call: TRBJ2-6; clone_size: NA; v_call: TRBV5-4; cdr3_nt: TGTGCCAGCAGCGATGGGCCGGTTGTGGCCAACGTCCTGACTTTC; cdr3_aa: CASSDGPVVANVLTF
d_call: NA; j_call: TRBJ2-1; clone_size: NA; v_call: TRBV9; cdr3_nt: TGTGCCAGCAGCTCACTGGGGGCCAACCTTATATCCGAGCAGTTCTTC; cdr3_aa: CASSSLGANLISEQFF
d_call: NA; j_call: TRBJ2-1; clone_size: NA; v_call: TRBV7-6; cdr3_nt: TGTGCCAGCAGTCTTCGCGGGCAGACCTACAATGAGCAGTTCTTC; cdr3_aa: CASSLRGQTYNEQFF
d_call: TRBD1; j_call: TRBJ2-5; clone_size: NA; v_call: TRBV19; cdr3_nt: TGTGCCAGTAGTATAGCAGGGGGTGGTGAGACCCAGTACTTC; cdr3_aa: CASSIAGGGETQYF
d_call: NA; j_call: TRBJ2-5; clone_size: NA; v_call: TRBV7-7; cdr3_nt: TGTGCCAGCAGCGCCGGGGAAACCCAGTACTTC; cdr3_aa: CASSAGETQYF